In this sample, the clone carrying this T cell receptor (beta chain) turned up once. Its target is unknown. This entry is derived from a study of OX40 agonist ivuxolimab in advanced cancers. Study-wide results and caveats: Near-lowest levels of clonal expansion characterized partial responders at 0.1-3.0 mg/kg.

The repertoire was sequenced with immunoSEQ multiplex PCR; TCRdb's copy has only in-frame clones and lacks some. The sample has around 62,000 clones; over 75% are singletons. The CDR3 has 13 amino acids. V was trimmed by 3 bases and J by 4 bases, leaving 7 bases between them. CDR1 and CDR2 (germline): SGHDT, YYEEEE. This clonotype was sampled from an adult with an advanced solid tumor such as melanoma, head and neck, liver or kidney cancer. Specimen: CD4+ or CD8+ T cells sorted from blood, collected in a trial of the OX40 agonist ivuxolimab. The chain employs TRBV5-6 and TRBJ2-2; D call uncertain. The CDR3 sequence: CASSWLVTGELFF. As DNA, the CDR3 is TGTGCCAGCAGCTGGCTAGTCACCGGGGAGCTGTTTTTT.